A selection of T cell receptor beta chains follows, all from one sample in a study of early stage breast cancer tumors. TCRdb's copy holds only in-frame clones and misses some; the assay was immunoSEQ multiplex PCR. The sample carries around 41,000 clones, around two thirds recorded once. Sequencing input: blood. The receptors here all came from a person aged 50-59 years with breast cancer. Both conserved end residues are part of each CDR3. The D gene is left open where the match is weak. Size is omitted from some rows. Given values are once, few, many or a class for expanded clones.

CDR3 protein: CASVQLNSNQPQHF
CDR3 DNA: TGTGCCAGCGTACAGCTTAATAGCAATCAGCCCCAGCATTTT
D gene: .
J gene: TRBJ1-5
V gene: TRBV21-1
clone size: few

CDR3 protein: CASEESYNSPLHF
CDR3 DNA: TGTGCCAGCGAGGAATCCTATAATTCACCCCTCCACTTT
D gene: .
J gene: TRBJ1-6
V gene: TRBV6-1
clone size: many

CDR3 protein: CASSQDPGGPIYEQYF
CDR3 DNA: TGCGCCAGCAGCCAAGATCCGGGAGGGCCTATCTACGAGCAGTACTTC
D gene: TRBD2
J gene: TRBJ2-7
V gene: TRBV4-1
clone size: .

CDR3 protein: CASSPLEVQFF
CDR3 DNA: TGTGCCAGCAGCCCCCTGGAGGTGCAGTTCTTC
D gene: .
J gene: TRBJ2-1
V gene: TRBV7-8
clone size: .

CDR3 protein: CASSLDLGEVGTEAFF
CDR3 DNA: TGTGCCAGCAGCTTGGATCTGGGGGAGGTCGGCACTGAAGCTTTCTTT
D gene: .
J gene: TRBJ1-1
V gene: TRBV5-6
clone size: .

CDR3 protein: CASSSREYTEAFF
CDR3 DNA: TGTGCCAGCAGTTCTCGGGAATACACTGAAGCTTTCTTT
D gene: .
J gene: TRBJ1-1
V gene: TRBV6-5
clone size: .

CDR3 protein: CASSEDGGQPQHF
CDR3 DNA: TGTGCCAGCAGTGAAGACGGGGGGCAGCCCCAGCATTTT
D gene: .
J gene: TRBJ1-5
V gene: TRBV6-1
clone size: .

CDR3 protein: CASSQDSRTSGIISYNEQFF
CDR3 DNA: TGCGCCAGCAGCCAAGATTCTCGGACTAGCGGGATTATCTCCTACAATGAGCAGTTCTTC
D gene: TRBD2
J gene: TRBJ2-1
V gene: TRBV4-1
clone size: .

CDR3 protein: CASSISGSGNEQFF
CDR3 DNA: TGTGCCAGTAGTATCTCCGGGAGCGGCAATGAGCAGTTCTTC
D gene: .
J gene: TRBJ2-1
V gene: TRBV19
clone size: once

CDR3 protein: CASTLSGAPDTQYF
CDR3 DNA: TGCGCCAGTACCCTTAGCGGGGCGCCAGATACGCAGTATTTT
D gene: TRBD2
J gene: TRBJ2-3
V gene: TRBV5-1
clone size: .

CDR3 protein: CASSVGWESTDTQYF
CDR3 DNA: TGTGCCAGCAGTGTGGGTTGGGAGAGCACAGATACGCAGTATTTT
D gene: .
J gene: TRBJ2-3
V gene: TRBV27
clone size: .

CDR3 protein: CASSNRQHYGYTF
CDR3 DNA: TGTGCCAGCAGCAACCGACAGCACTATGGCTACACCTTC
D gene: .
J gene: TRBJ1-2
V gene: TRBV7-2
clone size: few

CDR3 protein: CASQPGTIVRELFF
CDR3 DNA: TGTGCCAGTCAACCCGGGACAATCGTCAGGGAGCTGTTTTTT
D gene: .
J gene: TRBJ2-2
V gene: TRBV19
clone size: .

CDR3 protein: CASSLAIGTGVATNEKLFF
CDR3 DNA: TGTGCCAGCAGCCTCGCTATCGGGACAGGGGTTGCTACTAATGAAAAACTGTTTTTT
D gene: TRBD1
J gene: TRBJ1-4
V gene: TRBV9
clone size: .

CDR3 protein: CASRVRPGQPSRSGNTIYF
CDR3 DNA: TGTGCCAGCCGCGTAAGACCGGGACAACCCTCTCGCTCTGGAAACACCATATATTTT
D gene: .
J gene: TRBJ1-3
V gene: TRBV13
clone size: .

CDR3 protein: CASSMMGQISNTEAFF
CDR3 DNA: TGTGCCAGTAGTATGATGGGACAGATTTCGAACACTGAAGCTTTCTTT
D gene: TRBD1
J gene: TRBJ1-1
V gene: TRBV19
clone size: once

CDR3 protein: CASSLAPGGNTDTQYF
CDR3 DNA: TGTGCCAGCAGCTTAGCCCCGGGAGGGAACACAGATACGCAGTATTTT
D gene: TRBD2
J gene: TRBJ2-3
V gene: TRBV7-2
clone size: .

CDR3 protein: CASARTGATGELFF
CDR3 DNA: TGTGCCAGCGCCAGGACAGGGGCCACCGGGGAGCTGTTTTTT
D gene: TRBD1
J gene: TRBJ2-2
V gene: TRBV19
clone size: .

CDR3 protein: CSVPGETEAFF
CDR3 DNA: TGCAGCGTTCCAGGGGAGACTGAAGCTTTCTTT
D gene: .
J gene: TRBJ1-1
V gene: TRBV29-1
clone size: .

CDR3 protein: CASSLLASGSDTQYF
CDR3 DNA: TGTGCCAGCAGCCTCCTGGCTAGCGGATCAGATACGCAGTATTTT
D gene: TRBD2
J gene: TRBJ2-3
V gene: TRBV7-9
clone size: .

CDR3 protein: CASTRPGDSYNEQFF
CDR3 DNA: TGTGCCAGCACCCGGCCAGGGGACTCCTACAATGAGCAGTTCTTC
D gene: .
J gene: TRBJ2-1
V gene: TRBV28
clone size: .

CDR3 protein: CASSSTRTGELFF
CDR3 DNA: TGTGCCAGCAGCTCCACTAGGACCGGGGAGCTGTTTTTT
D gene: .
J gene: TRBJ2-2
V gene: TRBV11-3
clone size: once

CDR3 protein: CASSQGAIRKNTGELFF
CDR3 DNA: TGCGCCAGCAGCCAAGGGGCCATCCGAAAGAACACCGGGGAGCTGTTTTTT
D gene: .
J gene: TRBJ2-2
V gene: TRBV4-3
clone size: .

CDR3 protein: CASSTGQSLNEKLFF
CDR3 DNA: TGTGCCAGTAGTACCGGACAGAGTCTTAATGAAAAACTGTTTTTT
D gene: .
J gene: TRBJ1-4
V gene: TRBV19
clone size: .